This is a list of T cell receptor beta chains from one sample in a study of early T cells in non-severe SARS-CoV-2 infection. Each CDR3 protein is one row after TCRdb ran MiXCR on the 5' RACE reads. The table shows 25,000 to 35,000 distinct CDR3 sequences, with around 6.6% occurring only once. The sample was whole blood. The receptors here all came from an adult who was a healthcare worker with PCR-confirmed SARS-CoV-2 infection or an uninfected control (not recorded which). Both conserved end residues are part of each CDR3. Fields, in order: CDR3 DNA, CDR3 protein, J gene, V gene, D gene, clone size. The D gene is left open where the match is weak. Size is stated for part of the rows, as once, few or many counts, or as a class when the clone is expanded.

TGTGCCAGCAGTTTATCGACGGCCCTACCCCTCCACTTT	CASSLSTALPLHF	TRBJ1-6	TRBV27	-	many
TGTGCCAGCAGTTTATGGAACACCATATATTTT	CASSLWNTIYF	TRBJ1-3	TRBV12-3/TRBV12-4	-	many
TGTGCCACCAGTGATTTTAGGACATCTGAAACCGGGGAGCTGTTTTTT	CATSDFRTSETGELFF	TRBJ2-2	TRBV24-1	-	many
TGTGCCTGGAGTGTAAAGAGGTCGACCCCGGTTGGTGAAGCTTTCTTT	CAWSVKRSTPVGEAFF	TRBJ1-1	TRBV30	-	many
TGCGCCAGCAGCCCGGGACTAGCGGGGGGGCTTGTATGGGAGCAGTACTTC	CASSPGLAGGLVWEQYF	TRBJ2-7	TRBV5-1	TRBD2	many
TGTGCCAGCAGCTTAGCAGGGACAGGGGGTGAAGCTTTCTTT	CASSLAGTGGEAFF	TRBJ1-1	TRBV7-2	TRBD1	-
TGTGCCAGCAGTTCCGGGACATTGAACACTGAAGCTTTCTTT	CASSSGTLNTEAFF	TRBJ1-1	TRBV12-3/TRBV12-4	-	many
TGTGCCACCAGCCATCAGCGGGATCGAGAGACCCAGTACTTC	CATSHQRDRETQYF	TRBJ2-5	TRBV15	TRBD2	-
TGTGCCAGCAGCTCCGCGGGGGCCAGTGCCTATGGCTACACCTTC	CASSSAGASAYGYTF	TRBJ1-2	TRBV7-2	-	many
TGTGCCAGCAGTACCCCCAGAAGGGGAGCTAATGAAAAACTGTTTTTT	CASSTPRRGANEKLFF	TRBJ1-4	TRBV28	-	many
TGTGCCAGCAGCTTGGCCGTGGGGATTCAGCCCCAGCATTTT	CASSLAVGIQPQHF	TRBJ1-5	TRBV5-8	-	-
TGTGCCAGCAGCCCGCAGGGACAGGGGACTGAAGCTTTCTTT	CASSPQGQGTEAFF	TRBJ1-1	TRBV7-9	TRBD1	many
TGCGCCAGCAGTCTTCCTGCAAACATTCAGTACTTC	CASSLPANIQYF	TRBJ2-4	TRBV23-1	-	-
TGTGCCAGCCGGCGGGCAGGGGATGTCGGGGAGCTGTTTTTT	CASRRAGDVGELFF	TRBJ2-2	TRBV12-3/TRBV12-4	-	many
TGTGCCTGGAGTACCGGGGACTGGACCGGGGAGCTGTTTTTT	CAWSTGDWTGELFF	TRBJ2-2	TRBV30	-	many
TGCGCCAGCAGCTTATCGGGGGGCGGCTCACCCCTCCACTTT	CASSLSGGGSPLHF	TRBJ1-6	TRBV5-1	-	few
TGTGCCAGCGACCAGGGGGGCGATGAGCAGTTCTTC	CASDQGGDEQFF	TRBJ2-1	TRBV25-1	-	many
TGTGCCAGCAGTCCCTTGCGGGGGGGCTACGAGCAGTACTTC	CASSPLRGGYEQYF	TRBJ2-7	TRBV12-3/TRBV12-4	TRBD2	many
TGTGCCAGCAGTTACCCGACTAGCGGCTTTTACAATGAGCAGTTCTTC	CASSYPTSGFYNEQFF	TRBJ2-1	TRBV6-2/TRBV6-3	TRBD2	many
TGCAGCGTGTCCTCGGGGGAAAACATTCAGTACTTC	CSVSSGENIQYF	TRBJ2-4	TRBV29-1	-	few
TGTGCCAGCAGCCCCCGACTAGCGGGGCCAGATACGCAGTATTTT	CASSPRLAGPDTQYF	TRBJ2-3	TRBV7-6	TRBD2	few
TGTGCCAGCAGTTTATTCTACAGCAGTAATTCACCCCTCCACTTT	CASSLFYSSNSPLHF	TRBJ1-6	TRBV12-3/TRBV12-4	-	many
TGCGCCAGCAGCTTGATCGGACTAGGCTCCTACGAGCAGTACTTC	CASSLIGLGSYEQYF	TRBJ2-7	TRBV5-1	TRBD2	-
TGTGCCAGCGTGGGGATCGGGACACTTTCACCCCTCCACTTT	CASVGIGTLSPLHF	TRBJ1-6	TRBV6-2/TRBV6-3	-	many
TGTGCCAGCAGCTTACAGGGAGGGCAAGAGACCCAGTACTTC	CASSLQGGQETQYF	TRBJ2-5	TRBV7-2	TRBD2	many
TGCAGTGCTAGAGATCTGGGCAGGGGACCAAGCACAGATACGCAGTATTTT	CSARDLGRGPSTDTQYF	TRBJ2-3	TRBV20-1	-	many
TGTGCCAGCAGCACAAGTCCCAGGGTTGAGACCCAGTACTTC	CASSTSPRVETQYF	TRBJ2-5	TRBV11-2	-	-
TGTGCCTGGATCCCAGGAGGGGATGAAGGCTACACCTTC	CAWIPGGDEGYTF	TRBJ1-2	TRBV30	-	many
TGCAGCAAAACTAGCGGCGCAAGCACAGATACGCAGTATTTT	CSKTSGASTDTQYF	TRBJ2-3	TRBV29-1	TRBD2	-
TGTGCCAGCAGCGAGACAGGGAACGAGCAGTACTTC	CASSETGNEQYF	TRBJ2-7	TRBV28	TRBD1	many
TGCGCCAGCAGCCAAGATCGCGGACTAGCGGCTCCAGATACGCAGTATTTT	CASSQDRGLAAPDTQYF	TRBJ2-3	TRBV4-3	TRBD2	many
TGTGCCAGCAGCTTCCGTCTGGGACAGGGGGCTTCCTACGAGCAGTACTTC	CASSFRLGQGASYEQYF	TRBJ2-7	TRBV7-9	TRBD1	-
TGTGCCAGCAGCCGGACAGTTAACTATGGCTACACCTTC	CASSRTVNYGYTF	TRBJ1-2	TRBV7-2	-	many
TGCGCCAGCAGCCAAGGACAGGGTAATCAGCCCCAGCATTTT	CASSQGQGNQPQHF	TRBJ1-5	TRBV4-1	TRBD1	many
TGTGCCAGCAGTCCCCCCACAAGATCGTCAACTAATGAAAAACTGTTTTTT	CASSPPTRSSTNEKLFF	TRBJ1-4	TRBV28	-	many
TGTGCCAGCAGCCAAGGACAGGGACACACAGATACGCAGTATTTT	CASSQGQGHTDTQYF	TRBJ2-3	TRBV4-2	TRBD1	many
TGCGCCAGCAGCCAAGCCGGGACAGGGTCGAACACTGAAGCTTTCTTT	CASSQAGTGSNTEAFF	TRBJ1-1	TRBV4-3	TRBD1	many
TGCAGTGCTCCGACTAGCGGGAGGTACAATGAGCAGTTCTTC	CSAPTSGRYNEQFF	TRBJ2-1	TRBV20-1	TRBD2	few
TGTGCCAGCAGTTTCCGCCCACGAGTTGAAGCTTTCTTT	CASSFRPRVEAFF	TRBJ1-1	TRBV12-3/TRBV12-4	-	many
TGCAGTGCTGCGCGGGGGGAGTACGAGCAGTACTTC	CSAARGEYEQYF	TRBJ2-7	TRBV20-1	TRBD2	few
TGTGCCAGCACCTCTTTTGGGATTTTCGTCTTT	CASTSFGIFVF	TRBJ1-1	TRBV6-2/TRBV6-3	-	few